This TCR beta chain was profiled in a study of identical twins (dated by TCRdb to about 2016). Regarding the research as a whole: To test whether fetal clonotypes persist, the study used deep sequencing on TCR alpha and beta repertoires from monozygotic twins, unrelated adults of various ages, and cord blood. To rule out contamination, the twin experiments were replicated at different times with different library preparation protocols.

The protocol used for the library was 5' RACE. TCRdb records Illumina HiSeq 2000 as the sequencer. Template switching introduced a universal primer binding site; the final cDNA contained a unique molecular identifier, enabling accurate counting of TCR cDNA molecules. Specific primers in the conserved constant-segment region were used to synthesize first-strand cDNA for TCR alpha and beta chains. To control for contamination, every cDNA library was double barcoded, receiving both a SMART-Mk sample barcode and Illumina barcodes. TruSeq adapter sequences along with Illumina sample barcodes were introduced in two successive PCR steps. Sequencing of the TCR alpha and beta cDNA libraries was done on the Illumina HiSeq platform using custom primers. The published analysis was carried out like this. MiGEC was used to process raw reads and extract unique molecular identifiers, and MiXCR was used to find CDR3 positions. Recombination models were inferred per individual with the repgenHMM and IGoR tools using an EM algorithm. Shared clonotype analysis was performed with the tcR package in R, normalizing sharing by the product of cloneset sizes. To study raw recombination without the effects of thymic and clonal selection, out-of-frame nonproductive sequences were analyzed. TCRdb reanalyzed the raw reads on its own, using fastp at Q25 for trimming and MiXCR for clone calling, and kept in-frame beta chains. Rows with one shared CDR3 protein collapse into an entry with the most common genes and DNA. TCRdb, rather than the study authors, made the V and J calls. This sample holds hundreds of thousands of distinct CDR3 sequences; 8.6% were observed only once. The top ten hold approximately 0.89% of the sample.

General findings and caveats noted by the study authors: In monozygotic twins, out-of-frame TCR alpha sharing was systematically underestimated by recombination models, although the models agreed with sharing between unrelated individuals. The excess sharing between twins in beta out-of-frame sequences was weaker because fewer shared sequences reduced the signal-to-noise ratio. Compared with coincidental sharing between unrelated individuals, an excess of low generation-probability sequences was observed among out-of-frame TCR alpha sequences shared between twins. Invariant T cells such as MAIT and iNKT could partly confound zero-insertion analyses, although diverse VJ usage argued against such confounding for most clonotypes. Conclusions relied on cross-sectional statistical analysis, since the same donors could not be followed over many years. Fewer insertions were carried by abundant cord blood beta clonotypes, a similar but weaker trend appeared in young adult naive repertoires, and no such trend appeared in memory repertoires.

Reading the germline V gene gives CDR1 MNHEY and CDR2 SVGAGI. The CDR3 numbers 13 residues from cysteine through phenylalanine. CDR3 DNA is the only sequence kept; it has 39 bases, read in frame from the first base. The junction shows trimming of 2 bases on V and 2 bases on J, plus 7 bases between the germline ends. This clonotype was detected many times. Which antigen it targets is not known. Base-call qualities are not available, and no considerably larger clone is one nucleotide away. Every donor in the study was a healthy Caucasian. The twin cohort comprised three pairs of female monozygotic twins, all aged roughly 18 to 29 years. The RNA used for TCR libraries was isolated from peripheral blood mononuclear cells. The sample was also reused in another study, on yellow fever vaccine responses in identical twins. The other study reports the following: The authors reported that the T cell response to vaccination in identical twins appeared partly convergent and partly personalized. In identical twins, the study followed T cell clones that responded to the vaccine with precision.

The source of this sequence is a woman under 30 in good health. Rearrangement joined TRBV6-5 to TRBJ2-7, with no confident D gene call. The source material was PBMCs. The CDR3 region reads CASSYPGAYEQYF. The sequence in DNA is TGTGCCAGCAGTTACCCAGGAGCCTACGAGCAGTACTTC.